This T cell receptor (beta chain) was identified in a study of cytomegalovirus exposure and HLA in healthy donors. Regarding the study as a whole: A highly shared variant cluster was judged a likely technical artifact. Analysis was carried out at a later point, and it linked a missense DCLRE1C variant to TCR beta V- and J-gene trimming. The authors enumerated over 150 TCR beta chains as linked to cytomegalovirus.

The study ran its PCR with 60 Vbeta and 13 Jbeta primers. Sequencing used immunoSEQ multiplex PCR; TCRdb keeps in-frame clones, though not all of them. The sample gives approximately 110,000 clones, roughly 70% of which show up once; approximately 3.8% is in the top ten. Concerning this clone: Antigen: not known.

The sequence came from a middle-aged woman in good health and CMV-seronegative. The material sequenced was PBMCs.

Here the CDR3 reads CASSRTGTGVANEQFF. CDR3 nucleotides: TGTGCCAGCTCGCGAACCGGGACAGGGGTGGCAAATGAGCAGTTCTTC. The rearrangement joins TRBV18 to TRBJ2-1, with TRBD1 matching over 10 bases. Trimming at V came to 6 bases and at J to 7 bases, leaving 12 bases not matched to a gene. CDR1 and CDR2 (germline): KGHSH, LQKENI. The CDR3 is 16 amino acids.